Below are 21 T cell receptor beta chains sequenced from a single sample in a study of Ad26.COV2.S vaccination and SARS-CoV-2 variants. Some clones are missing from TCRdb's copy, which holds only in-frame ones; the method was immunoSEQ multiplex PCR. The sample has about 450,000 clones; about 88% are singletons. Treatment: about 20 received Ad26.COV2.S at low or high dose, single or two shots; about 5 received placebo; per-sample allocation not given. Repertoires come from day 63 after the first vaccine or placebo injection. This specimen consisted of peripheral blood, obtained in a trial of Ad26.COV2.S vaccine versus placebo. These receptor sequences come from a person between 18 and 60 years old who received the Ad26.COV2.S COVID-19 vaccine or a placebo.

The V call is TRBV5-1, the J call TRBJ2-1, with D possibly being TRBD2 (5 bases). CDR3 length: 15 residues. Germline assignment: CDR1 SGHRS and CDR2 YFSETQ. Trimming shortened V by 0 bases and J by 7 bases, and 14 bases separated the two germline ends. CDR3 residues: CASSLVPGFGNEQFF. CDR3 DNA: TGCGCCAGCAGCTTGGTCCCGGGATTTGGGAATGAGCAGTTCTTC.

This clone was seen once. This chain joins TRBV7-2 and TRBJ2-5; possible D gene TRBD2, 5 bases. Per the germline V gene, CDR1 is SGHTA and CDR2 is FQGNSA. The CDR3 sequence is 15 residues long. V was pared by 1 base and J by 5 bases, with 14 bases between. CDR3 residues: CASSLEWTWVETQYF. The CDR3 region has the DNA TGTGCCAGCAGCTTAGAATGGACTTGGGTGGAGACCCAGTACTTC.

This clone is a singleton in its sample. The V call is TRBV11-2, the J call TRBJ1-2; D is unclear. Looked up from germline, CDR1 is SGHAT and CDR2 is FQNNGV. Trimming shortened V by 2 bases and J by 4 bases, and 8 bases separated the two germline ends. The CDR3 contains 13 residues. The DNA of the CDR3 is TGTGCCAGCAGCTTAATGTCAGGCTATGGCTACACCTTC. Translating it yields CASSLMSGYGYTF.

CDR3 DNA sequence: TGTGCCAGCAGCTTGGGGCCTACCTCTGGAAACACCATATATTTT. This translates into CASSLGPTSGNTIYF. This chain connects TRBV5-5 to TRBJ1-3; D is undetermined. CDR3 length: 15 amino acids. With 0 bases removed from V and 0 bases from J, the gap between germline ends came to 7 bases. Germline assignment: CDR1 SGHKS and CDR2 YYEKEE (reference sequence). Full variable domain (rest looked up from reference TRBV5-5 and TRBJ1-3): DAGVTQSPTHLIKTRGQQVTLRCSPISGHKSVSWYQQVLGQGPQFIFQYYEKEERGRGNFPDRFSARQFPNYSSELNVNALLLGDSALYLCASSLGPTSGNTIYFGEGSWLTVV.

This chain joins TRBV7-9 and TRBJ1-5; no reliable D call. CDR1 is SEHNR, CDR2 FQNEAQ, per germline (reference sequence). CDR3 size: 9 residues. V gave up 6 bases and J gave up 13 bases, with 7 bases separating them. The CDR3 loop reads CASSPGQHF. CDR3 bases: TGTGCCAGCAGTCCCGGTCAGCATTTT.

The chain recombines TRBV27 with TRBJ2-1; either TRBD1 or TRBD2 may fit D (5 bases each). The CDR3 length is 13 residues. V was clipped by 8 bases and J by 6 bases, with 14 bases between them. CDR1 is MNHEY, CDR2 SMNVEV, per germline (reference sequence). In nucleotides, the CDR3 is TGTGCCAGCGGACTCCTCGACAGCAATGAGCAGTTCTTC. Translating gives CASGLLDSNEQFF.

J is TRBJ1-2 and V is TRBV5-1, with D perhaps TRBD1 (5 bases). Trimming left V 2 bases short and J 7 bases short, with 9 bases between. The germline gives CDR1 SGHRS, CDR2 YFSETQ. The CDR3 extends over 12 amino acids. DNA for the CDR3: TGCGCCAGCAGCTTCGACAGAGGTGGCTACACCTTC. Residues: CASSFDRGGYTF.

This clone is a singleton in its sample. The V call is TRBV4-3, the J call TRBJ2-2; TRBD1 aligns across 10 bases. V was clipped by 4 bases and J by 4 bases; unmatched bases: 9. This CDR3 region has 17 residues. CDR1 is LGHNA and CDR2 is YSLEER in the germline V gene. This chain's CDR3 is CASSPTSGTGVTGELFF. In DNA form, the CDR3 reads TGCGCCAGCAGCCCGACTTCCGGGACAGGGGTCACCGGGGAGCTGTTTTTT.

The V gene is TRBV29-1, the J gene TRBJ2-3; a possible D gene is TRBD2 (6 bases). The CDR3 length is 14 residues. Deletions cut 1 base from V and 11 bases from J, with 19 bases between. Germline V gene sequence: CDR1 SQVTM, CDR2 ANQGSEA. For the CDR3, the DNA is TGCAGCGTTGAAGTTGGCGGGAACCCCACACGGCAGTATTTT. Translated, it gives CSVEVGGNPTRQYF.

This chain links TRBV6-1 with TRBJ1-2; D uncertain. The CDR3 runs to 12 residues. Trimming removed 1 base from V and 6 bases from J, with 6 bases in between. Germline CDR1 reads MNHNS; CDR2 reads SASEGT. The DNA for the CDR3 is TGTGCCAGCAGTGAAGTGGGTGATGGCTACACCTTC. Amino acid sequence: CASSEVGDGYTF.

For this clone: Relative to the germline gene, one junction end is altered; a read error may explain this. This rearrangement joins TRBV20-1 to TRBJ2-7; D may be TRBD2 (6 bases). Germline V gene lookup returns CDR1 DFQATT and CDR2 SNEGSKA (reference sequence). CDR3 size: 13 residues. CDR3 in amino acids: CSAREGGLSPVFF. CDR3 nucleotide sequence: TGCAGTGCTCGTGAGGGAGGTCTCTCTCCCGTTTTCTTC.

The rearrangement links TRBV5-6 to TRBJ1-5, with D possibly TRBD1 on 5 matching bases. This CDR3 is built from 14 residues. The germline V and J ends were trimmed by 1 base and 2 bases, with 7 bases remaining between them. CDR1 is SGHDT and CDR2 is YYEEEE in the germline V gene. CDR3 DNA sequence: TGTGCCAGCAGCTTGAGGGACGGCAATCAGCCCCAGCATTTT. Its protein product is CASSLRDGNQPQHF.

Worth noting for this clone: The identical CDR3 is also encoded by other nucleotide sequences in the sample. The J gene is TRBJ1-1, the V gene TRBV4-3; 7 positions match TRBD1. V shed 0 bases, J shed 4 bases, and the junction held 5 bases outside the gene matches. This CDR3 region has 15 residues. CDR1 LGHNA and CDR2 YSLEER come from the germline V gene. This CDR3 is CASSQDQGGGTEAFF. The DNA of the CDR3 is TGCGCCAGCAGCCAAGATCAGGGGGGAGGCACTGAAGCTTTCTTT.

This rearrangement joins TRBV27 to TRBJ2-1; D unresolved. Trimming removed 7 bases at V and 3 bases at J, with 4 bases between. CDR1 and CDR2 from the germline V gene are MNHEY and SMNVEV (reference sequence). CDR3 size: 11 residues. CDR3 DNA sequence: TGTGCCAGCACCGACTACAATGAGCAGTTCTTC. Translating gives CASTDYNEQFF.

This sequence joins TRBV4-2 and TRBJ2-2; D might be TRBD2 (5 bases). CDR1 and CDR2 from the germline V gene are LGHNA and YNFKEQ. The CDR3 is made up of 14 amino acids. The V end lost 3 bases, the J end lost 7 bases, and 12 bases lay between the germline ends. The CDR3 protein is CASSHVSLVGELFF. CDR3 DNA: TGTGCCAGCAGCCATGTATCACTAGTCGGGGAGCTGTTTTTT.

The rearrangement links TRBV4-2 to TRBJ1-5, with no clear D. The germline gives CDR1 LGHNA, CDR2 YNFKEQ. This CDR3 region has 13 residues. Trimming pared 1 base from V and 6 bases from J, leaving 7 bases between. The CDR3 sequence: CASSQGRAQPQHF. The CDR3 coding sequence is TGTGCCAGCAGCCAAGGCCGGGCTCAGCCCCAGCATTTT.

V gene TRBV6-5 combines with J gene TRBJ2-7; 9 bases are a match to TRBD1. Germline trimming cut 7 bases from V and 2 bases from J; bases unmatched to any gene: 6. The germline V gene encodes CDR1 MNHEY and CDR2 SVGAGI. The CDR3 runs 14 residues. The CDR3 DNA sequence: TGTGCCAGCACCGGGACAGGGCTTACCTACGAGCAGTACGTC. Encoded protein: CASTGTGLTYEQYV.

The chain carries TRBV5-5 and TRBJ1-2, with D possibly matching TRBD1 (6 bases). Trimming took off 4 bases at V and 4 bases at J, with 23 bases between the two ends. The CDR3 length is 17 residues. Germline V lookup: CDR1 SGHKS, CDR2 YYEKEE (reference sequence). CDR3 protein: CASSLPASAWGAYGYTF. In DNA form, the CDR3 reads TGTGCCAGCAGCCTACCTGCCTCGGCATGGGGGGCCTATGGCTACACCTTC.

This chain uses TRBV19 with TRBJ1-5; the D is unclear. This CDR3 has 15 amino acids. The V gene's germline CDR1 is LNHDA and CDR2 SQIVND (reference sequence). V was pared by 8 bases and J by 0 bases, with 14 bases between. The CDR3 region is CASSYGVYSNQPQHF. Here the CDR3 DNA reads TGTGCCAGTTCGTACGGGGTGTATAGCAATCAGCCCCAGCATTTT.

The chain joins TRBV19 to TRBJ1-4, with a possible D match to TRBD1 (5 bases). The V end lost 3 bases, the J end lost 7 bases, and 9 bases lay between the germline ends. Germline CDR1 and CDR2: LNHDA and SQIVND (reference sequence). The CDR3 has 13 amino acids. The CDR3: CASSIGTLEKLFF. CDR3 bases: TGTGCCAGTAGTATCGGGACCCTTGAAAAACTGTTTTTT.

CDR3 in DNA: TGCGCCAGCAGCCAAGAGTACTTACCGAGACCAAAACTGTTTTTT. Its translation: CASSQEYLPRPKLFF. The chain has TRBV4-3 and TRBJ1-4; D uncertain. V lost 0 bases to trimming and J lost 10 bases, with 15 bases between them. CDR1 LGHNA and CDR2 YSLEER come from the germline V gene. CDR3 length: 15 residues.